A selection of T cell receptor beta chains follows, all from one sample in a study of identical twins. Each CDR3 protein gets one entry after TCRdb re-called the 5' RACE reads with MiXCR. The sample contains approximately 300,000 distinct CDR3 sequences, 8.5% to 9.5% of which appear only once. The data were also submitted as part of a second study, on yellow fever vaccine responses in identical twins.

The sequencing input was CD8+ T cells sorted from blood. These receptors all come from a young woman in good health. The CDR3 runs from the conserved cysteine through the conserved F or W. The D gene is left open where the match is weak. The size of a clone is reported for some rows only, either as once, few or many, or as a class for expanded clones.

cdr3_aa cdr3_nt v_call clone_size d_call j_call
CASSGPKGQPFTGELFF TGTGCCAGCAGTGGGCCGAAGGGACAGCCCTTCACCGGGGAGCTGTTTTTT TRBV2 - TRBD1 TRBJ2-2
CASSPIWGGVADTQYF TGTGCCAGCAGCCCCATTTGGGGGGGCGTAGCAGATACGCAGTATTTT TRBV7-2 few - TRBJ2-3
CASSASSTRHADTQYF TGTGCCAGCAGTGCATCTAGCACACGACACGCAGATACGCAGTATTTT TRBV6-4 many - TRBJ2-3
CASSLRISRETQYF TGTGCCAGCAGCTTACGAATCTCTCGGGAGACCCAGTACTTC TRBV11-2 - - TRBJ2-5
CASTPVLAANEQFF TGTGCCAGCACCCCGGTCCTGGCCGCCAATGAGCAGTTCTTC TRBV6-1 - - TRBJ2-1
CSVAAGANEQFF TGCAGCGTTGCCGCGGGAGCAAATGAGCAGTTCTTC TRBV29-1 many TRBD2 TRBJ2-1
CASTDDRGELFF TGTGCCAGCACCGACGATCGGGGGGAGCTGTTTTTT TRBV12-3/TRBV12-4 many - TRBJ2-2
CASSYSLAGDQETQYF TGTGCCAGCAGTTATAGTCTAGCGGGAGATCAGGAGACCCAGTACTTC TRBV6-5 many TRBD2 TRBJ2-5
CASSLEWNEQFF TGTGCCAGCAGCTTAGAGTGGAATGAGCAGTTCTTC TRBV7-2 many - TRBJ2-1
CASSGQRGGETQYF TGCGCCAGCAGCGGACAGCGGGGAGGGGAGACCCAGTACTTC TRBV5-1 few - TRBJ2-5
CASSLGGTANPNYGYTF TGTGCCAGCAGCTTAGGCGGGACAGCAAACCCTAACTATGGCTACACCTTC TRBV13 - TRBD1 TRBJ1-2
CASRQRGTEAFF TGTGCCAGCAGACAACGGGGAACTGAAGCTTTCTTT TRBV6-2/TRBV6-3 many - TRBJ1-1
CASSMSRGGGITGELFF TGTGCCAGCAGTATGTCTCGGGGAGGGGGCATCACCGGGGAGCTGTTTTTT TRBV28 - - TRBJ2-2
CASTGPGQPEEKLFF TGTGCCAGCACAGGACCCGGACAGCCCGAGGAAAAACTGTTTTTT TRBV7-9 many - TRBJ1-4
CASSTDGGWSYEQYF TGCGCCAGCAGCACGGACGGTGGCTGGTCCTACGAGCAGTACTTC TRBV5-1 few - TRBJ2-7
CASGSALFNEKLFF TGCGCCAGCGGATCAGCTCTTTTTAATGAAAAACTGTTTTTT TRBV10-2 many - TRBJ1-4
CASSEAQGANTEAFF TGTGCCAGCAGTGAAGCTCAGGGGGCGAACACTGAAGCTTTCTTT TRBV6-1 - TRBD1 TRBJ1-1
CASSLVAQPAPRQPQHF TGTGCCAGCAGTTTAGTAGCACAGCCTGCACCCCGTCAGCCCCAGCATTTT TRBV27 many - TRBJ1-5
CASNPETSYEQYF TGTGCCAGCAACCCGGAAACCTCCTACGAGCAGTACTTC TRBV2 - - TRBJ2-7
CASSQEGRRSMFF TGTGCCAGCAGCCAAGAAGGCAGGCGATCTATGTTTTTT TRBV14 - - TRBJ1-4
CASSLTSGTPTTEAFF TGCGCCAGCAGCTTGACTTCCGGGACACCGACCACTGAAGCTTTCTTT TRBV5-1 many - TRBJ1-1
CASSVGAGGTQYF TGTGCCAGCAGCGTAGGGGCAGGAGGGACCCAGTACTTC TRBV9 few - TRBJ2-5
CASSLANEKLFF TGTGCCAGCAGTTTAGCTAATGAAAAACTGTTTTTT TRBV12-3/TRBV12-4 many - TRBJ1-4
CASSPTRSGSGELFF TGCGCCAGCAGCCCGACAAGGTCAGGATCCGGGGAGCTGTTTTTT TRBV4-3 few - TRBJ2-2
CAISDPGTYEQYF TGTGCCATCAGTGATCCAGGGACCTACGAGCAGTACTTC TRBV10-3 few - TRBJ2-7
CASISLGGEQFF TGTGCCAGCATCTCACTGGGTGGTGAGCAGTTCTTC TRBV7-9 - - TRBJ2-1
CASSPPNTGELFF TGCGCCAGCAGCCCACCGAACACCGGGGAGCTGTTTTTT TRBV5-1 many - TRBJ2-2
CAWNLDRAPGELFF TGTGCCTGGAACCTCGACAGGGCCCCCGGGGAGCTGTTTTTT TRBV30 many TRBD1 TRBJ2-2
CASSLGSPGANVLTF TGTGCCAGCAGCCTAGGGTCACCTGGGGCCAACGTCCTGACTTTC TRBV7-9 few - TRBJ2-6
CASSPVGFSNTGELFF TGTGCCAGCAGCCCAGTTGGCTTCTCGAACACCGGGGAGCTGTTTTTT TRBV7-9 many - TRBJ2-2
CSASSLFGGANYGYTF TGCAGTGCTAGCTCCCTGTTCGGGGGTGCGAACTATGGCTACACCTTC TRBV20-1 few - TRBJ1-2
CASSEAFYWDREETQYF TGTGCCAGCAGTGAAGCGTTCTATTGGGATAGGGAGGAGACCCAGTACTTC TRBV6-1 few - TRBJ2-5
CSARFLAGDNEQYF TGCAGTGCTAGATTCCTAGCGGGAGACAACGAGCAGTACTTC TRBV20-1 - TRBD2 TRBJ2-7
CASSSPDRMNTEAFF TGTGCCAGCAGTTCCCCCGACAGAATGAACACTGAAGCTTTCTTT TRBV6-2/TRBV6-3 many - TRBJ1-1
CSARDYPGTVSYEQYF TGCAGTGCTAGAGATTACCCCGGGACAGTCTCCTACGAGCAGTACTTC TRBV20-1 few TRBD1 TRBJ2-7
CASSFMGGSTGELFF TGTGCCAGCAGTTTTATGGGAGGGAGCACCGGGGAGCTGTTTTTT TRBV12-3/TRBV12-4 many TRBD2 TRBJ2-2
CSVETRGEGQAHEQYF TGCAGCGTTGAAACTCGTGGCGAGGGACAGGCCCACGAGCAGTACTTC TRBV29-1 - TRBD1 TRBJ2-7
CASSWGRPYSGNTIYF TGTGCCAGCAGTTGGGGCAGGCCCTACTCTGGAAACACCATATATTTT TRBV25-1 many - TRBJ1-3
CASSGPGQGFTDTQYF TGTGCCAGCAGTGGCCCGGGACAGGGGTTCACAGATACGCAGTATTTT TRBV28 few TRBD1 TRBJ2-3
CASSLKGGSSYEQYF TGTGCCAGCAGCTTAAAGGGTGGGAGCTCCTACGAGCAGTACTTC TRBV7-6 many - TRBJ2-7
CARGGTSGFYEQYF TGTGCCAGAGGAGGGACTAGCGGTTTCTACGAGCAGTACTTC TRBV21-1 - - TRBJ2-7
CASTLGGGQTDTQYF TGTGCCAGCACCCTGGGTGGGGGGCAGACAGATACGCAGTATTTT TRBV28 many - TRBJ2-3
CSVTGEEVETQYF TGCAGCGTTACAGGGGAGGAGGTGGAGACCCAGTACTTC TRBV29-1 few - TRBJ2-5
CASSLTQGVTDTQYF TGCGCCAGCAGCCTTACTCAGGGGGTCACAGATACGCAGTATTTT TRBV4-3 few TRBD1 TRBJ2-3
CASSTPWGPRGSEQYF TGTGCCAGCAGTACCCCCTGGGGGCCTCGAGGGAGCGAGCAGTACTTC TRBV6-1 - - TRBJ2-7
CASSVQGESGANVLTF TGTGCCAGCAGCGTACAAGGGGAGTCTGGGGCCAACGTCCTGACTTTC TRBV9 few - TRBJ2-6
CSANWGGRPSYEQYF TGCAGTGCTAATTGGGGCGGGAGGCCCTCCTACGAGCAGTACTTC TRBV20-1 - TRBD2 TRBJ2-7
CSFMTSDSYEQYF TGCAGCTTCATGACTAGCGACTCCTACGAGCAGTACTTC TRBV29-1 many TRBD2 TRBJ2-7
CSARPWEGGIYGYTF TGCAGTGCTAGGCCCTGGGAAGGGGGCATCTATGGCTACACCTTC TRBV20-1 - TRBD1 TRBJ1-2
CATSSWEPGYNEQFF TGTGCCACCAGTTCATGGGAGCCTGGGTACAATGAGCAGTTCTTC TRBV24-1 many - TRBJ2-1
CASSQDPTSASSYEQYF TGCGCCAGCAGCCAAGACCCCACTAGCGCGAGCTCCTACGAGCAGTACTTC TRBV4-3 many TRBD2 TRBJ2-7
CASSLATAGVYEQYF TGTGCCAGCAGCTTAGCAACAGCTGGGGTCTACGAGCAGTACTTC TRBV7-2 - - TRBJ2-7
CASSQVRRRWEKLFF TGTGCCAGCAGCCAAGTTAGGCGGCGGTGGGAAAAACTGTTTTTT TRBV3-1 - - TRBJ1-4
CASRNRDRVNTEAFF TGTGCCAGCAGAAACCGGGACAGGGTTAACACTGAAGCTTTCTTT TRBV7-2 many TRBD1 TRBJ1-1
CASSLRGIRGYEQFF TGTGCCAGCAGTTTAAGGGGAATTCGGGGGTATGAGCAGTTCTTC TRBV28 few - TRBJ2-1
CASRITSAGGDYNEQFF TGTGCCAGCAGGATTACCTCAGCGGGGGGGGACTACAATGAGCAGTTCTTC TRBV5-5 few TRBD2 TRBJ2-1
CASSPRPGNLYGYTF TGTGCCAGCAGCCCACGCCCTGGCAATCTCTATGGCTACACCTTC TRBV14 - - TRBJ1-2
CSVAITGTFLTYEQYF TGCAGCGTTGCCATCACCGGGACGTTCCTTACCTACGAGCAGTACTTC TRBV29-1 few - TRBJ2-7
CASSPRLGGAEETQYF TGTGCCAGCAGCCCACGCTTAGGCGGGGCGGAGGAGACCCAGTACTTC TRBV4-2 many - TRBJ2-5
CASSFLDRGGYEQYF TGTGCCAGCAGCTTCTTAGACAGGGGAGGTTACGAGCAGTACTTC TRBV7-9 few TRBD1 TRBJ2-7